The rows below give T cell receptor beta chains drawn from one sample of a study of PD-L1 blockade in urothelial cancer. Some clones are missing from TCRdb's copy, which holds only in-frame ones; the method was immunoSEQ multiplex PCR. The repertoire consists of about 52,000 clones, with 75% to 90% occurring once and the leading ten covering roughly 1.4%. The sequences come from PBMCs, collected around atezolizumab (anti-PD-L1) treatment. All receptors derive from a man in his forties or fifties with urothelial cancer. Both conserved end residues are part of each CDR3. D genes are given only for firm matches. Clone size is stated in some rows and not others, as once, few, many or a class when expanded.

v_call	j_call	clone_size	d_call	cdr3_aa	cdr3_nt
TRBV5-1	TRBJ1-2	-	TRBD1	CASSGGQGANYGYTF	TGCGCCAGCAGCGGCGGACAGGGTGCAAACTATGGCTACACCTTC
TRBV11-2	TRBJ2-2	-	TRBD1	CASSLTGDTGELFF	TGTGCCAGCAGCTTAACAGGGGACACCGGGGAGCTGTTTTTT
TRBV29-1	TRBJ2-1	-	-	CSVDGLAALYEQFF	TGCAGCGTCGATGGTTTAGCGGCGCTCTATGAGCAGTTCTTC
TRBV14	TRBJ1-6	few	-	CASSFIDSPLHF	TGTGCCAGCAGCTTTATTGATTCACCCCTCCACTTT
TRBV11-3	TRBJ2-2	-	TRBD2	CASSLATSGGPPNTGELFF	TGTGCCAGCAGCTTAGCGACTAGCGGGGGGCCCCCGAACACCGGGGAGCTGTTTTTT
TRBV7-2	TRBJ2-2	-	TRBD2	CASSSLAVNTGELFF	TGTGCCAGCAGCTCGCTAGCGGTGAACACCGGGGAGCTGTTTTTT
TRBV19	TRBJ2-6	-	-	CASSPIKSSGIVGANVLTF	TGTGCCAGTAGTCCCATAAAGAGTTCCGGGATAGTGGGGGCCAACGTCCTGACTTTC
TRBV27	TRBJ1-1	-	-	CASSQGQGTEAFF	TGTGCCAGCAGCCAAGGGCAGGGCACTGAAGCTTTCTTT
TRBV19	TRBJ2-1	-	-	CASSTRGGLRVNEQFF	TGTGCCAGTAGTACCCGAGGCGGACTACGAGTCAATGAGCAGTTCTTC
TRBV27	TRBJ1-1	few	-	CASSIYDMNTEAFF	TGTGCCAGCAGTATTTATGACATGAACACTGAAGCTTTCTTT
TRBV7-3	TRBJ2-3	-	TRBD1	CASSFDRGRQDTQYF	TGTGCCAGCAGCTTCGACAGGGGGCGGCAAGATACGCAGTATTTT
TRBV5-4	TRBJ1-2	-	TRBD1	CASSGGTDLYGYTF	TGTGCCAGCAGCGGGGGGACAGACCTCTATGGCTACACCTTC
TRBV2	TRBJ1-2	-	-	CASSGAGYGYTF	TGTGCCAGCAGTGGAGCCGGGTATGGCTACACCTTC
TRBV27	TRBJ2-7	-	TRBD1	CASRPTPTGYEQYF	TGTGCCAGCAGGCCTACTCCGACAGGGTACGAGCAGTACTTC
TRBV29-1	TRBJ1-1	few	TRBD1	CSATTGVVTEAFF	TGCAGCGCCACGACAGGGGTGGTGACTGAAGCTTTCTTT
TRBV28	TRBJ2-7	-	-	CASGRLDSSYEQYF	TGTGCCAGCGGCAGACTGGATAGCTCCTACGAGCAGTACTTC
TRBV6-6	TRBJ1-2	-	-	CASSPPRVKGVHGYTF	TGTGCCAGCAGTCCCCCCCGGGTCAAAGGAGTCCATGGCTACACCTTC
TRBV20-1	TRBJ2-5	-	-	CSAESGETQYF	TGCAGTGCTGAATCGGGAGAGACCCAGTACTTC
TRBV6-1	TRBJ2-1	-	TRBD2	CASSERTSGSYEQFF	TGTGCCAGCAGTGAAAGGACTAGCGGGAGTTATGAGCAGTTCTTC
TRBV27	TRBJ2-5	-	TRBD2	CASSLSVAGAQETQYF	TGTGCCAGCAGTTTATCGGTAGCGGGAGCTCAAGAGACCCAGTACTTC
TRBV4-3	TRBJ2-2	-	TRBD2	CASSQLGLAGNTGELFF	TGCGCCAGCAGCCAACTTGGGCTAGCGGGAAACACCGGGGAGCTGTTTTTT
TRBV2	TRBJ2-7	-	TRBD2	CASKLIPRLAGEQYF	TGTGCCAGCAAACTTATCCCCAGACTAGCTGGTGAGCAGTACTTC
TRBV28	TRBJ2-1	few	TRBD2	CASSLGRAPDNEQFF	TGTGCCAGCAGTTTAGGGAGGGCCCCGGACAATGAGCAGTTCTTC
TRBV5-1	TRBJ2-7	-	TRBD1	CASSGTGQANYEQYF	TGCGCCAGCAGCGGAACGGGACAGGCGAACTACGAGCAGTACTTC
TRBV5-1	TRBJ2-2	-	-	CASSWRAGATGELFF	TGCGCCAGCAGTTGGCGGGCAGGGGCCACCGGGGAGCTGTTTTTT
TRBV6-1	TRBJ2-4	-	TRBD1	CASSESGWDRGTAKNIQYF	TGTGCCAGCAGTGAATCCGGCTGGGACAGGGGGACAGCCAAAAACATTCAGTACTTC
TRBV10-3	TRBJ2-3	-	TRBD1	CAVSLETGGTDTQYF	TGTGCCGTGAGCCTGGAGACAGGGGGGACAGATACGCAGTATTTT
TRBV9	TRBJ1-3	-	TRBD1	CASSVGQSSGNTIYF	TGTGCCAGCAGCGTGGGACAGAGCTCTGGAAACACCATATATTTT
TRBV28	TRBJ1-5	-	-	CASSSFQLQGTGNQPQHF	TGTGCCAGCAGTTCCTTCCAACTTCAGGGAACGGGCAATCAGCCCCAGCATTTT
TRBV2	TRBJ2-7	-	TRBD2	CAYRLAGGYEQYF	TGTGCCTACCGACTAGCGGGAGGTTACGAGCAGTACTTC
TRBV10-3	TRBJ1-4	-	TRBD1	CAISAQGAGIEKLFF	TGTGCCATCAGTGCTCAGGGGGCAGGGATTGAAAAACTGTTTTTT
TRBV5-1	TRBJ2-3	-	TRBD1	CASSQRDRASTDTQYF	TGCGCCAGCAGCCAGAGAGACAGGGCAAGCACAGATACGCAGTATTTT
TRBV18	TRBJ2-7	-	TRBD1	CASSPGTAYYEQYF	TGTGCCAGCTCACCCGGGACAGCCTATTACGAGCAGTACTTC
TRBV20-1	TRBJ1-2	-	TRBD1	CSAPDRGGYTF	TGCAGTGCCCCGGACAGGGGCGGCTACACCTTC
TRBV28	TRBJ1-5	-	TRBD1	CASSLHTGTGGFWQPQHF	TGTGCCAGCAGTTTACACACCGGGACAGGGGGATTCTGGCAGCCCCAGCATTTT
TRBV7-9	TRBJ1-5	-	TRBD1	CASSLTGAQPQHF	TGTGCCAGCAGTCTTACAGGGGCTCAGCCCCAGCATTTT
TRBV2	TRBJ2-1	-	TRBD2	CASSYSGLAGVYNEQFF	TGTGCCAGCAGCTATTCTGGACTAGCGGGGGTTTACAATGAGCAGTTCTTC
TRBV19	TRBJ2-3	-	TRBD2	CASSISGRTGDTQYF	TGTGCCAGTAGTATTAGCGGGAGGACGGGAGATACGCAGTATTTT
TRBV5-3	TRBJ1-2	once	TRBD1	CARSLGGRGIDGYTF	TGTGCCAGAAGCTTAGGGGGCAGGGGGATCGATGGCTACACCTTC
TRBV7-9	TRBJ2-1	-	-	CASSLGAGLAFKGGFF	TGTGCCAGCAGCTTAGGTGCCGGTCTAGCATTTAAAGGTGGGTTCTTC
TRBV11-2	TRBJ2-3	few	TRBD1	CASSDTRGQGSTDTQYF	TGTGCCAGCAGCGACACTAGAGGACAGGGGAGTACAGATACGCAGTATTTT
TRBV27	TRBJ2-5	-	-	CASSRQETQYF	TGTGCCAGCAGCCGCCAAGAGACCCAGTACTTC